Below are 5 T cell receptor beta chains sequenced from a single sample in a study of T cells in Graves' hyperthyroidism and ophthalmopathy. There were TCR beta CDR3 regions amplified from RNA transcripts. HTBI primers drove first-round RT-PCR of the TCR CDR3. Using its own MiXCR run on the multiplex PCR reads, TCRdb lists one record per CDR3 protein. The table lists almost 350,000 distinct CDR3 sequences, over 15% of them singletons. Sequencing used blood. The receptors here all came from a woman in her thirties or forties with Graves' ophthalmopathy.

This clonotype was counted a few times. The rearrangement joins TRBV3-1 to TRBJ1-6, with unresolved D. Trimming removed 4 bases at V and 6 bases at J, with 7 bases between. The germline gives CDR1 LGHDT, CDR2 YNNKEL (reference sequence). The length of the CDR3 is 13 residues. The CDR3 bases are TGTGCCAGCAGCCGAGAACCTAATTCACCCCTCCACTTT. It yields the protein CASSREPNSPLHF.

The CDR3: CASAFGVLGSEQYF. The DNA for the CDR3 is TGTGCCAGCGCGTTTGGGGTATTAGGCTCCGAGCAGTACTTC. The chain recombines TRBV27 with TRBJ2-7; D ambiguous. The V end lost 8 bases, the J end lost 6 bases, and 20 bases lay between the germline ends. Per germline, CDR1 MNHEY and CDR2 SMNVEV (reference sequence). The CDR3 covers 14 residues.

This clonotype was counted many times. This rearrangement joins TRBV6-2 or TRBV6-3 to TRBJ1-5; the D is unclear. V shed 0 bases and J shed 1 base, with 10 bases lying between them. The V gene's germline CDR1 is MNHEY and CDR2 SVGEGT. This CDR3 has 16 residues. The CDR3 DNA follows: TGTGCCAGCAGTTACTCAGGTTGGGGAAGCAATCAGCCCCAGCATTTT. Translating gives CASSYSGWGSNQPQHF.

This clonotype has at least ten counts. This chain joins TRBV6-1 and TRBJ1-3, with unresolved D. The CDR3 spans 15 residues. Trimming stripped 2 bases from V and 0 bases from J, with 8 bases between. CDR1 MNHNS and CDR2 SASEGT come from the germline V gene. The CDR3 region has the DNA TGTGCCAGCAGTGAAAATTTGAGCTCTGGAAACACCATATATTTT. Residues: CASSENLSSGNTIYF.

The chain joins TRBV7-2 to TRBJ1-5; D is unclear. Trimming removed 1 base at V and 6 bases at J, with 7 bases between. CDR1 is SGHTA and CDR2 is FQGNSA in the germline V gene. The length of the CDR3 is 13 residues. CDR3 in amino acids: CASSLVTGQPQHF. The CDR3 bases are TGTGCCAGCAGCTTAGTGACGGGTCAGCCCCAGCATTTT.